The clone carrying this TCR beta chain came up a few times. Its antigen is unidentified. There are 12 residues in the CDR3. CDR1 and CDR2 from the germline V gene are SGHDT and YYEEEE. V was pared by 4 bases and J by 3 bases, with 1 base of the junction left unmatched. The record originates from a study of cytomegalovirus exposure and HLA in healthy donors. Study-level findings and limits: Being productive about 87% or about 30% of the time was typical of most TCR beta V segments in an earlier analysis.

Primers included in the PCR were 60 Vbeta and 13 Jbeta primers. Per the authors' pipeline: It was a later analysis that counted some 80 million unique TCR beta chains, of which 9.5 million to 14 million were shared. Here immunoSEQ multiplex PCR was the method, and the copy in TCRdb shows in-frame clones only, minus some. V and J calls and clone size are those listed in that table; D and trimming were worked out from the DNA. The sample carries under 200,000 clones, about 82% recorded once. The clonotype originates from a female donor in good health and CMV-seronegative. The sequenced material came from PBMCs. The chain uses TRBV5-6 and TRBJ2-7, with 7 bases aligning to TRBD1. The chain's CDR3 is CASSGTVYEQYF. CDR3 bases: TGTGCCAGCAGCGGGACAGTCTACGAGCAGTACTTC.